This T cell receptor beta chain was observed in a study of radiotherapy plus CTLA-4 blockade in lung cancer. TCRdb's copy holds only in-frame clones and misses some; the assay was immunoSEQ multiplex PCR. The sample has around 71,000 clones, roughly three quarters seen once. Only a few counts were recorded for this clone. CDR3 length: 15 amino acids. J gave up 4 bases and V 4 bases, and 3 bases lay outside the gene matches. The germline gives CDR1 MNHEY, CDR2 SMNVEV (reference sequence). The J gene is TRBJ2-1, the V gene TRBV27; 11 bases match TRBD2. The origin of this receptor is a human donor with non-small cell lung cancer whose response to radiotherapy plus ipilimumab could not be evaluated. Some clones in this sample may be carry-over from other donors' samples. The source was peripheral blood, collected from a patient treated with radiotherapy plus ipilimumab. This CDR3 reads CASSSSGGRYNEQFF. CDR3 DNA sequence: TGTGCCAGCAGTTCTAGCGGGGGGAGGTACAATGAGCAGTTCTTC.